This TCR beta chain was recovered during a study of blood T cells in healthy people across ages. Study observations and caveats: Fewer expanded clones and more diversity marked long-lived versus aged donors.

A J-beta primer mix and a sample-barcoded 5' primer were used in a second PCR of roughly 6 to 12 cycles. TCRdb recomputed calls from the 5' RACE reads with MiXCR, one row per CDR3 protein. The profile shows about 650,000 distinct CDR3 sequences, over 40% of them singletons. The CDR3 has 15 residues. Looked up from germline, CDR1 is LNHDA and CDR2 is SQIVND (reference sequence). Trimming took 5 bases from V and 2 from J, leaving 16 bases between them. As to this clonotype: Its matching antigen is unknown.

This TCR was sampled from a woman over 75 in good health. Sequencing was performed on blood. The chain is built from TRBV19 and TRBJ2-7; D may be TRBD1 (6 bases). The CDR3 DNA follows: TGTGCCAGTAGTTCTGTCGGGACAAGAGCCTACGAGCAGTACTTC. It specifies CASSSVGTRAYEQYF.